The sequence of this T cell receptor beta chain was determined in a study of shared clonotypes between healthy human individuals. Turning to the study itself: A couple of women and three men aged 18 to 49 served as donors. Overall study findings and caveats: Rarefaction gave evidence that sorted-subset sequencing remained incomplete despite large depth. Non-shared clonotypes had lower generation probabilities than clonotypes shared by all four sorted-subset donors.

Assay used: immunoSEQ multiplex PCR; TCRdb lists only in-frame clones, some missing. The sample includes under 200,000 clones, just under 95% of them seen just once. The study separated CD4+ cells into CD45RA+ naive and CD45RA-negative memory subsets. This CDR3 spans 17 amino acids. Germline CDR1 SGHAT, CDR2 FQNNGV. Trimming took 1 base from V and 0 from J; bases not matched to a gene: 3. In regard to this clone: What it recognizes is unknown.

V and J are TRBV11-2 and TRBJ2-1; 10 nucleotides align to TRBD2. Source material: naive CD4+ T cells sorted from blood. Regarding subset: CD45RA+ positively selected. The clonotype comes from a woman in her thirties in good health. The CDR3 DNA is TGTGCCAGCAGCTTAGTTACTAGCGGGGTCTCCTACAATGAGCAGTTCTTC. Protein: CASSLVTSGVSYNEQFF.